This entry describes one T cell receptor beta chain. The treatment was: 19 received Ad26.COV2.S at low or high dose, single or two shots; roughly five received placebo; per-sample allocation not given. Specimens were obtained on day 63 following the first vaccine or placebo injection. Spike of the Wuhan-strain SARS-CoV-2 was expressed by an Ad26 vector, which formed the vaccine. This entry comes from a study of Ad26.COV2.S vaccination and SARS-CoV-2 variants. Study-wide background: The Ad26.COV2.S arm of the COV1001 trial was where the donor was placed. By the intramuscular route, Ad26.COV2.S was given once, or twice 56 days apart.

This CDR3 has 14 residues. V lost 3 bases to trimming and J lost 4 bases, with 12 bases between them. The germline V gene encodes CDR1 SGHTA and CDR2 FQGNSA. Some clones are missing from TCRdb's copy, which holds only in-frame ones; the method was immunoSEQ multiplex PCR. In the table there are a few hundred thousand clones, around 90% of which are singletons. The TCR comes from a person aged 18-65 years who received the Ad26.COV2.S COVID-19 vaccine or a placebo. The chain is built from TRBV7-2 and TRBJ1-1; maybe TRBD1 (5 bases). This specimen was peripheral blood, taken in a trial of Ad26.COV2.S vaccine versus placebo. The CDR3 is CASSFRDPSTEAFF. The CDR3 coding sequence is TGTGCCAGCAGCTTCAGGGACCCGAGCACTGAAGCTTTCTTT.